These 25 T cell receptor beta chains originate from one sample sequenced in a study of brain T cells in children with intractable seizures. Assay: immunoSEQ multiplex PCR; the TCRdb copy retains only in-frame clones and omits some. In the table there are roughly 80,000 clones, approximately 94% of which are singletons. The sample in question was peripheral blood, obtained at surgery. The source of these receptors is a boy younger than two with tuberous sclerosis and intractable seizures.

The V and J genes are TRBV11-2 and TRBJ2-4, with 7 bases that match TRBD2. The CDR3 runs 13 residues. J gave up 9 bases and V 1 base, and 3 bases lay outside the gene matches. The germline V gene has CDR1 SGHAT and CDR2 FQNNGV. This CDR3 is CASSLVREGIQYF. The CDR3 nucleotides read TGTGCCAGCAGCTTAGTCAGGGAGGGCATTCAGTACTTC.

This chain links TRBV24-1 with TRBJ2-1, with TRBD1 matching 9 bases. Per the germline V gene, CDR1 is KGHDR and CDR2 is SFDVKD. This CDR3 is built from 15 residues. V lost 5 bases and J lost 7; bases outside the gene matches: 8. CDR3 DNA: TGTGCCACCAGTGCCCCGGGGACAGGGTTGAATGAGCAGTTCTTC. This translates into CATSAPGTGLNEQFF.

V and J are TRBV7-6 and TRBJ2-1, with D perhaps TRBD2 (6 bases). Germline CDR1 SGHVS, CDR2 FNYEAQ. V lost 4 bases, J lost 5 bases, and 15 bases lay in between. The CDR3 consists of 15 residues. CDR3 amino acids: CASSSGAGNNNEQFF. CDR3 nucleotides: TGTGCCAGCAGCTCGGGCGCGGGAAATAACAATGAGCAGTTCTTC. Full variable domain (missing parts from reference TRBV7-6 and TRBJ2-1): GAGVSQSPRYKVTKRGQDVALRCDPISGHVSLYWYRQALGQGPEFLTYFNYEAQQDKSGLPNDRFSAERPEGSISTLTIQRTEQRDSAMYRCASSSGAGNNNEQFFGPGTRLTVL.

The table lists this clone with a count of one. This sequence joins TRBV18 and TRBJ2-3; 9 nucleotides agree with TRBD2. The V and J ends lost 1 base and 0 bases, in that order; junction bases with no gene match: 2. CDR3 size: 16 residues. Germline CDR1 KGHSH, CDR2 LQKENI. CDR3 nucleotides: TGTGCCAGCTCACCACTAGCGGGGGCCAGCACAGATACGCAGTATTTT. Translating it yields CASSPLAGASTDTQYF.

As DNA, the CDR3 is TGTGCCAGCAGCTTCCTCGATGACAGCTACTATAGCAATCAGCCCCAGCATTTT. Amino acid sequence: CASSFLDDSYYSNQPQHF. V usage is TRBV13 and J usage is TRBJ1-5, with TRBD1 as a possible D gene (5 bases). CDR3 size: 18 residues. From germline, CDR1 is PRHDT and CDR2 FYEKMQ (reference sequence). Trimming took 3 bases from V and 0 from J, leaving 18 bases between them. Drawing the rest from reference TRBV13 and TRBJ1-5, the complete variable domain is AAGVIQSPRHLIKEKRETATLKCYPIPRHDTVYWYQQGPGQDPQFLISFYEKMQSDKGSIPDRFSAQQFSDYHSELNMSSLELGDSALYFCASSFLDDSYYSNQPQHFGDGTRLSIL.

V gene TRBV6-1 combines with J gene TRBJ2-7, with 11 nucleotides matching TRBD2. CDR3 length: 19 amino acids. Trimming removed 1 base from V and 5 bases from J; junction bases left unmatched: 16. The V gene's germline CDR1 is MNHNS and CDR2 SASEGT. The CDR3 reads CASSEDNLRLAGGSHEQYF. The CDR3 nucleotides are TGTGCCAGCAGTGAAGATAATCTTCGCCTAGCGGGGGGTTCCCACGAGCAGTACTTC.

The chain carries TRBV12-5 and TRBJ2-3; D call uncertain. The CDR3 runs to 13 residues. The ends were cut back, 1 base at V and 4 bases at J, with 6 bases in the middle. CDR1 and CDR2 (germline): LGHNT, FRNRAP. CDR3 sequence (DNA): TGTGCTAGTGGTTTGGAAAGGGCAGATACGCAGTATTTT. Translated: CASGLERADTQYF.

This chain uses TRBV9 with TRBJ1-4; 9 nucleotides match TRBD1. Germline values: CDR1 SGDLS, CDR2 YYNGEE. This CDR3 is 16 amino acids long. Germline trimming cut 0 bases from V and 5 bases from J; bases unmatched to any gene: 5. CDR3 sequence reads: CASSVDFGTGNEKLFF. The CDR3 DNA is TGTGCCAGCAGCGTAGACTTCGGGACAGGGAATGAAAAACTGTTTTTT.

CDR3 in amino acids: CASSLARVGYGYTF. The CDR3, as DNA: TGTGCCAGCAGCTTAGCTCGGGTGGGCTATGGCTACACCTTC. V and J are TRBV7-9 and TRBJ1-2; D ambiguous. This CDR3 comprises 14 residues. The germline V and J ends were trimmed by 0 bases and 4 bases, with 9 bases remaining between them. CDR1 and CDR2 (germline): SEHNR, FQNEAQ (reference sequence).

The chain links TRBV24-1 to TRBJ2-1; 13 nucleotides align to TRBD2. J was trimmed by 7 bases and V by 3 bases; bases with no gene match: 11. The CDR3 contains 18 residues. Germline loops: CDR1 KGHDR, CDR2 SFDVKD. This CDR3 reads CATSDDVGLAGVGNEQFF. The DNA of the CDR3 is TGTGCCACCAGTGATGATGTCGGACTAGCGGGAGTCGGGAATGAGCAGTTCTTC.

The chain has TRBV2 and TRBJ2-5, with D possibly matching TRBD2 (6 bases). Between the trimmed V and J ends, which lost 5 bases and 2 bases, there was a span of 9 bases. The CDR3 has 13 residues. From germline, CDR1 is SNHLY and CDR2 FYNNEI. For the CDR3, the DNA is TGTGCCAGCAGTCGGGACTTACAAGAGACCCAGTACTTC. Translating gives CASSRDLQETQYF.

This clone has a single count. The J gene is TRBJ2-1, the V gene TRBV28; 9 bases agree with TRBD1. CDR1 is MDHEN, CDR2 SYDVKM, per germline. J lost 7 bases, V lost 5 bases, and 9 bases had no gene match. CDR3 length: 15 residues. Here the CDR3 DNA reads TGTGCCAGCAGTCTTGGAGGACAGGGGAGTAATGAGCAGTTCTTC. This translates into CASSLGGQGSNEQFF.

The chain joins TRBV6-4 to TRBJ2-1; no reliable D call. CDR3 size: 13 residues. V lost 2 bases and J 8 bases, leaving 10 bases between the germline ends. Germline V CDR1 and CDR2: MRHNA, SNTAGT. CDR3 bases: TGTGCCAGCAGTGACGAGGATTCCCATGAGCAGTTCTTC. It encodes CASSDEDSHEQFF.

This clone was seen more than once but under ten times. The chain couples TRBV19 to TRBJ1-6; TRBD1 matches at 7 bases. With 9 bases clipped from V and 6 bases from J, the junction kept 8 bases outside the gene matches. Germline V lookup: CDR1 LNHDA, CDR2 SQIVND (reference sequence). The CDR3 contains 14 residues. CDR3 sequence reads: CASTSTGRNSPLHF. CDR3 sequence (DNA): TGTGCCAGCACTTCGACAGGGCGTAATTCACCCCTCCACTTT.

The chain recombines TRBV14 with TRBJ2-5; either TRBD1 or TRBD2 may supply D (5 bases each). The V end was cut by 0 bases, the J end by 5 bases, with 22 bases between. The CDR3 extends over 18 amino acids. Germline CDR1 reads SGHDN; CDR2 reads FVKESK. The CDR3 sequence is CASSQDTGWGRPGETQYF. The CDR3 region has the DNA TGTGCCAGCAGCCAAGATACGGGGTGGGGACGCCCGGGGGAGACCCAGTACTTC.

This chain uses TRBV7-9 with TRBJ1-6, with 7 positions matching TRBD1. The CDR3 consists of 17 residues. V shed 2 bases and J 1 base; nucleotides not matched to a gene: 5. Looked up from germline, CDR1 is SEHNR and CDR2 is FQNEAQ (reference sequence). CDR3 coding DNA: TGTGCCAGCAGCTTACAGGGGGAAGGGTCCTATAATTCACCCCTCCACTTT. Encoded protein: CASSLQGEGSYNSPLHF.

The V call is TRBV7-2, the J call TRBJ2-1; D tentatively fits TRBD1 or TRBD2 (5 bases each). V was clipped by 1 base and J by 8 bases, with 9 bases between them. This CDR3 comprises 13 residues. The V gene's germline CDR1 is SGHTA and CDR2 FQGNSA. For the CDR3, the DNA is TGTGCCAGCAGCTTAGTAGGGGACGATGAGCAGTTCTTC. It translates to CASSLVGDDEQFF. The entire variable domain, with the rest obtained from reference TRBV7-2 and TRBJ2-1, is as follows: GAGVSQSPSNKVTEKGKDVELRCDPISGHTALYWYRQSLGQGLEFLIYFQGNSAPDKSGLPSDRFSAERTGGSVSTLTIQRTQQEDSAVYLCASSLVGDDEQFFGPGTRLTVL.

The V and J genes are TRBV3-1 (or the pseudogene TRBV3-2) and TRBJ2-1; no reliable D call. The CDR3 runs 13 residues. The germline V gene encodes CDR1 LGHDT and CDR2 YNNKEL (reference sequence). Trimming took 2 bases from V and 10 from J, leaving 12 bases between them. The CDR3 DNA reads as TGTGCCAGCAGCCAAATGGTGGCCAACGAGCAGTTCTTC. This sequence encodes CASSQMVANEQFF.

This rearrangement joins TRBV27 to TRBJ2-3, with TRBD1 matching 9 bases. This CDR3 has 16 amino acids. Germline lookup yields CDR1 MNHEY and CDR2 SMNVEV (reference sequence). The trim removed 6 bases at V and 4 bases at J, leaving 11 bases unmatched. CDR3 sequence (DNA): TGTGCCAGCAGAGGAGGGGACAGGGAGTTCGCAGATACGCAGTATTTT. Encoded protein: CASRGGDREFADTQYF.

This clone is a singleton in its sample. The rearrangement links TRBV5-1 to TRBJ2-5; 9 positions agree with TRBD2. The CDR3 has 15 residues. V was pared by 2 bases and J by 4 bases, with 6 bases of the junction left unmatched. The germline CDR1 and CDR2 sequences are SGHRS and YFSETQ. CDR3 nucleotides: TGCGCCAGCAGCTTCGCGGGGGGGCTTGGAGAGACCCAGTACTTC. It encodes CASSFAGGLGETQYF.

The chain uses TRBV27 and TRBJ2-7; 7 positions match TRBD1. This CDR3 spans 13 amino acids. Germline values: CDR1 MNHEY, CDR2 SMNVEV (reference sequence). J lost 7 bases, V lost 3 bases, and 6 bases had no gene match. The CDR3 nucleotides are TGTGCCAGCAGTTTCGTAGGGGGCGGGGAGCAGTACTTC. It specifies CASSFVGGGEQYF.

The V call is TRBV10-3, the J call TRBJ2-2; D ambiguous. The germline CDR1 and CDR2 sequences are ENHRY and SYGVKD. V was shortened by 7 bases and J by 5 bases, with 8 bases between the two germline ends. This CDR3 is 12 amino acids long. CDR3 in amino acids: CAITAPTGELFF. CDR3 coding DNA: TGTGCCATCACGGCCCCTACCGGGGAGCTGTTTTTT.

The V gene is TRBV5-6, the J gene TRBJ2-3, with 11 bases aligning to TRBD2. The V gene end was trimmed by 4 bases and the J gene end by 1 base; junction bases not matched to a gene: 5. The germline CDR1 and CDR2 sequences are SGHDT and YYEEEE. There are 16 residues in the CDR3. The CDR3, as DNA: TGTGCCAGCAGCAGGCGACTAGCGGGGCGCACAGATACGCAGTATTTT. This translates into CASSRRLAGRTDTQYF.

The chain couples TRBV7-3 to TRBJ2-7; weak D call: TRBD1 (6 bases). CDR1 is SGHTA, CDR2 FQGTGA, per germline. V shed 4 bases and J shed 6 bases, with 13 bases lying between them. There are 13 residues in the CDR3. The CDR3, as DNA: TGTGCCAGCAGCTCGGACAGTAATAGCGAGCAGTACTTC. It encodes CASSSDSNSEQYF. Looking up the rest from reference TRBV7-3 and TRBJ2-7 gives the full variable domain: GAGVSQTPSNKVTEKGKYVELRCDPISGHTALYWYRQSLGQGPEFLIYFQGTGAADDSGLPNDRFFAVRPEGSVSTLKIQRTERGDSAVYLCASSSDSNSEQYFGPGTRLTVT.

Within the sample, this clone is medium-sized. Different DNA sequences within this sample yield the same CDR3. This rearrangement joins TRBV7-9 to TRBJ1-2; possibly TRBD1 for D (6 bases). The germline V and J ends were trimmed by 5 bases and 2 bases, with 12 bases remaining between them. CDR3 size: 14 residues. Germline V gene data show CDR1 as SEHNR and CDR2 as FQNEAQ (reference sequence). CDR3 in DNA: TGTGCCAGCAGCCCAGGCAGGGGAAACTATGGCTACACCTTC. Its translation is CASSPGRGNYGYTF.